This passage covers 9 T cell receptor beta chains from one sample sequenced in a study of shared clonotypes between healthy human individuals. Using immunoSEQ multiplex PCR, the repertoire was profiled, and TCRdb retains in-frame clones only, with some absent. The table shows about 2.3 million clones, with over 90% occurring only once. The sample comprised naive CD4+ T cells from PBMCs. The subset was: CD45RA+ positively selected. Receptor source: a man between 18 and 29 years old in good health. Some clones in this sample may be carry-over from other donors' samples.

J is TRBJ1-5 and V is TRBV29-1; a weak D match, TRBD1 (5 bases). This CDR3 spans 14 amino acids. The ends were cut back, 4 bases at V and 5 bases at J, with 15 bases in the middle. Germline CDR1 SQVTM, CDR2 ANQGSEA. CDR3 residues: CSVAAGTGDQPQHF. The DNA for the CDR3 is TGCAGCGTTGCCGCCGGGACGGGAGATCAGCCCCAGCATTTT.

V gene TRBV4-1 combines with J gene TRBJ1-2, with D maybe TRBD1 (5 bases). The CDR3 extends over 13 amino acids. Germline V gene sequence: CDR1 MGHRA, CDR2 YSYEKL. Trimming left V 4 bases short and J 3 bases short, with 9 bases between. The CDR3 loop is CASSLGGHYGYTF. CDR3 bases: TGCGCCAGCAGCCTTGGGGGACACTATGGCTACACCTTC.

The V and J genes are TRBV10-3 and TRBJ2-7, with 12 bases matching TRBD1. Trimming removed 8 bases from V and 6 bases from J; junction bases left unmatched: 8. The CDR3 runs to 14 residues. Looked up from germline, CDR1 is ENHRY and CDR2 is SYGVKD. CDR3 DNA sequence: TGTGCCATCGGAGGGGGGACAGGGGGCGCCGAGCAGTACTTC. It specifies CAIGGGTGGAEQYF.

V gene TRBV28 combines with J gene TRBJ1-2, with D possibly matching TRBD1 (5 bases). CDR1 is MDHEN and CDR2 is SYDVKM in the germline V gene. This CDR3 has 15 amino acids. The V and J ends lost 2 bases and 3 bases respectively, with 13 bases between them. CDR3 amino acids: CASSLVSGGDYGYTF. The CDR3 DNA reads TGTGCCAGCAGTTTAGTTTCCGGGGGGGACTATGGCTACACCTTC.

This rearrangement joins TRBV7-9 to TRBJ2-1; D not certain. V lost 5 bases and J lost 8, with 13 bases in between. CDR1 is SEHNR and CDR2 is FQNEAQ in the germline V gene (reference sequence). The CDR3 sequence is 13 residues long. The CDR3 DNA reads as TGTGCCAGCAGCCGGGTGGGTTTCGATGAGCAGTTCTTC. Protein sequence: CASSRVGFDEQFF.

The chain employs TRBV7-8 and TRBJ1-4, with D perhaps matching TRBD1 (6 bases). CDR1 is SGHVS, CDR2 FQNEAQ, per germline. With 3 bases removed from V and 8 bases from J, the gap between germline ends came to 13 bases. This CDR3 is built from 14 residues. Written as DNA, the CDR3 is TGTGCCAGCAGCTTCACAGGGTTACAGGAAAAACTGTTTTTT. Translation gives CASSFTGLQEKLFF. The whole variable domain, remainder taken from reference TRBV7-8 and TRBJ1-4, is GAGVSQSPRYKVAKRGQDVALRCDPISGHVSLFWYQQALGQGPEFLTYFQNEAQLDKSGLPSDRFFAERPEGSVSTLKIQRTQQEDSAVYLCASSFTGLQEKLFFGSGTQLSVL.

The gene calls are TRBV28 and TRBJ2-7; the match to TRBD2 covers 12 bases. The CDR3 sequence is 16 residues long. The V gene's germline CDR1 is MDHEN and CDR2 SYDVKM. The V segment lost 4 bases and the J segment 4 bases; nucleotides outside the gene matches: 8. CDR3 protein: CASSSTFLAGGYEQYF. The CDR3 region has the DNA TGTGCCAGCAGTTCGACCTTCCTAGCGGGAGGGTACGAGCAGTACTTC.

This clone showed up just once. V usage is TRBV27 and J usage is TRBJ1-2; perhaps TRBD1 as D (5 bases). The CDR3 has 13 residues. V was pared by 3 bases and J by 3 bases, with 8 bases between. Germline V CDR1 and CDR2: MNHEY, SMNVEV (reference sequence). The DNA for the CDR3 is TGTGCCAGCAGTTTCAGGGAGGACTATGGCTACACCTTC. Residues: CASSFREDYGYTF.

The chain combines TRBV4-3 with TRBJ2-1, with D uncertain. CDR1 and CDR2 from the germline V gene are LGHNA and YSLEER. This CDR3 spans 15 amino acids. Trimming stripped 1 base from V and 2 bases from J, with 9 bases between. CDR3 DNA sequence: TGCGCCAGCAGCCAAGTGGGGTCCGCCTACAATGAGCAGTTCTTC. Translating gives CASSQVGSAYNEQFF.